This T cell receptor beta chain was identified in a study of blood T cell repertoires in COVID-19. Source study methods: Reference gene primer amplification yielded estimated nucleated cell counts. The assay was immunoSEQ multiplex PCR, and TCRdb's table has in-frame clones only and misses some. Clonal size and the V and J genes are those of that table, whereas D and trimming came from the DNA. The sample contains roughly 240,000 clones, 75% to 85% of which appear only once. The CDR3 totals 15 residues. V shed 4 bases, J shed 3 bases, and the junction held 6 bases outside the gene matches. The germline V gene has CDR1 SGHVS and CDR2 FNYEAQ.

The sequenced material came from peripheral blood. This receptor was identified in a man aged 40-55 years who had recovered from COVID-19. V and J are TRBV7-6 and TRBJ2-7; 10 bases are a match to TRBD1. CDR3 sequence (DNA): TGTGCCAGCAGCTCCGCCGGGACAGGGGTCTACGAGCAGTACTTC. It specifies CASSSAGTGVYEQYF.